This TCR beta chain emerged from a study of spatial heterogeneity in lung cancer. Study-level results: Blood contained ubiquitous expanded tumor TCRs more at resection than at follow-up.

This clonotype was observed a handful of times. Its antigen is not known. CDR3 length: 13 residues. Between the trimmed V and J ends, which lost 5 bases and 5 bases, there was a span of 12 bases. Time point described: sample taken at primary tumor resection. Unsorted whole RNA of tumor, nontumor lung or frozen PBMC was sequenced. A total of under 80 untreated early-stage non-small cell lung cancer patients served as donors. The study tagged each TCR cDNA molecule with a unique molecular identifier. TCRdb reanalysed the 5' RACE reads using MiXCR and keeps one entry per CDR3 protein. The sample has over 45,000 distinct CDR3 sequences; less than 6% are singletons.

The starting material was PBMCs, obtained at surgery. The TCR was taken from a male donor with early-stage non-small cell lung cancer. V usage is TRBV12-3 or TRBV12-4 and J usage is TRBJ1-1; weak D call: TRBD1 (6 bases). The CDR3 sequence: CASSVQGSTEAFF. In DNA, the CDR3 is TGTGCCAGCAGTGTACAGGGCAGTACTGAAGCTTTCTTT.